This T cell receptor beta chain is from a study of T cell repertoires in cytomegalovirus infection. For the study at large: In the study, CMV epitopes included recently identified HLA-C-restricted and well-studied HLA-B-restricted ones. Signatures in public TCR beta sequences pointed to both CMV infection and matching HLA type.

TCRdb called the reads again in MiXCR, with one record for every CDR3 protein. Here the sample spans a few hundred thousand distinct CDR3 sequences, roughly 21% being singletons. This clonotype turned up a few times. Its antigen is as yet unknown. CDR1 and CDR2 from the germline V gene are MNHEY and SVGAGI. V lost 2 bases, J lost 6 bases, and 10 bases lay in between. The CDR3 totals 13 residues. Study-level results: The ex vivo response showed dominance by HLA-C-restricted CMV-specific TCR beta clonotypes. Identification of carriers of CMV plus the relevant HLA was achieved through cumulative public TCR beta family frequency.

This material consisted of cultured PBMCs, taken from culture after CMV antigen stimulation. The source is a human donor in good health (CMV status not recorded). Some clones in this sample may be carry-over from other donors' samples. The chain is built from TRBV6-5 and TRBJ1-1, with D maybe TRBD1 (6 bases). Here the CDR3 reads CASSYAGAAEAFF. The CDR3 nucleotides are TGTGCCAGCAGTTACGCGGGGGCGGCTGAAGCTTTCTTT.